The clone carrying this T cell receptor beta chain was seen a few times. In TCRdb, the 5' RACE reads were re-called with MiXCR into one record per CDR3 protein. The data show a few hundred thousand distinct CDR3 sequences, with around 4.9% seen just once and under 3.5% held by the top ten. The entry originates in a study of T cells after yellow fever vaccination. Overall study: Preparation of fractions with low cell numbers was performed using SMART-Seq v4 Ultra Low Input.

The V and J ends lost 5 bases and 0 bases respectively, with 14 bases between them. This CDR3 region has 17 residues. Per the germline V gene, CDR1 is SGHTA and CDR2 is FQGTGA. The receptor was derived from a man in his late teens or twenties who received the YFV17D yellow fever vaccine. The rearrangement uses TRBV7-3 and TRBJ2-6, with D possibly TRBD1 on 5 matching bases. This material consisted of CD4+ T cells sorted from PBMCs, taken on the day of the yellow fever booster vaccination. Here the CDR3 DNA reads TGTGCCAGCAGCCCACAGGAGTGGGGCTCTGGGGCCAACGTCCTGACTTTC. Protein sequence: CASSPQEWGSGANVLTF.